This TCR beta chain was sequenced for a study of blood T cells in healthy people across ages. This clonotype came up a few times. A second PCR of about 7 to 12 cycles used a sample-barcoded 5' primer and a J-beta primer mix. TCRdb re-called the 5' RACE reads with MiXCR, one entry per CDR3 protein. The sample has under 850,000 distinct CDR3 sequences, 30% to 45% seen once. Specimen: blood. The receptor was derived from a man younger than 35 in good health.

CDR3 region: CSASPGQYNSPLHF. For the CDR3, the DNA is TGCAGTGCTAGCCCGGGACAGTATAATTCACCCCTCCACTTT. This sequence joins TRBV20-1 and TRBJ1-6; 7 bases fit TRBD1. The V segment lost 3 bases and the J segment 4 bases; nucleotides outside the gene matches: 3. CDR1 and CDR2 from the germline V gene are DFQATT and SNEGSKA (reference sequence). CDR3 size: 14 residues.